The entry below describes one TCR beta chain. What it recognizes is unknown. Isolation of CD4+ naive, central memory, regulatory and stem cell-like memory cells was achieved by sorting via CD45RO/CCR7/CD25/CD127/CD95/CD27. Germline V gives CDR1 MDHEN, CDR2 SYDVKM. CDR3 length: 15 residues. J gave up 5 bases and V 3 bases, and 7 bases lay outside the gene matches. Investigators reverse transcribed all isolated RNA, so they sequenced expressed TCRB transcripts. Sequenced by immunoSEQ multiplex PCR; TCRdb stores in-frame clones only, minus some. The sample consists of under 200,000 clones, 6.5% to 10% of them appearing once. This record belongs to a study of beta chain features in type 1 diabetes. In the study overall: Similarity in age, gender and cell yields was seen between patients and healthy donors.

The study, taken as a whole, reports: A moderate, significant TCRB CDR3 shortening appeared in type 1 diabetes across four CD4+ subsets. Patients' naive, central memory and regulatory TCRB repertoires appeared more alike than those of healthy donors.

The gene calls are TRBV28 and TRBJ1-1, with 9 bases aligning to TRBD1. Sequencing was performed on central memory CD4+ T cells from blood. The receptor was derived from a woman aged 18-30 years with type 1 diabetes. CDR3: CASSFRTGVGTEAFF. CDR3 bases: TGTGCCAGCAGTTTCCGGACAGGGGTAGGGACTGAAGCTTTCTTT.